This TCR beta chain is from a study of blood T cell repertoires in COVID-19. Sequenced by immunoSEQ multiplex PCR; TCRdb stores in-frame clones only, minus some. The sample includes some 300,000 clones, 87% of them seen just once. Participants' own reports of clinical history determined their cohort assignment. This CDR3 has 15 residues. V shed 0 bases, J shed 2 bases, and the junction held 2 bases outside the gene matches. Germline V gene sequence: CDR1 SGHRS, CDR2 YFSETQ. This chain uses TRBV5-1 with TRBJ2-3, with 8 bases matching TRBD2. Sequenced sample: PBMCs or T cells enriched from blood (not recorded which). The sequence was obtained from a woman aged 30 to 39 who had recovered from COVID-19. The CDR3 DNA reads as TGCGCCAGCAGCTTGGGGACTAGCACCACAGATACGCAGTATTTT. It yields the protein CASSLGTSTTDTQYF.